This T cell receptor beta chain was captured by sequencing in a study of PD-L1 blockade in urothelial cancer (TCRdb year 2017). Broadly, across the study: Therapy was started in the mid-2010s for all patients, and atezolizumab 1,200 mg was administered intravenously every 3 weeks. Pretreatment tumor samples, along with matched peripheral blood serially collected before and after atezolizumab treatment, were subjected to TCR sequencing. In the same patients, pretreatment tumors underwent whole exome sequencing and RNA sequencing in addition to TCR sequencing. Patients had an ECOG performance status of 0 or 1 and had received between 0 and 3 prior chemotherapy regimens. Blood samples gave a median of about 130,000 T cells and 83,000 or so unique TCRs, with a median clonality of roughly 0.08. An exploratory multi-omic analysis was conducted of the somatic, immune and clinical correlates of response to PD-L1 blockade with atezolizumab in urothelial cancer. Twenty-nine patients had pretreatment blood TCR-seq, some 25 had at least one posttreatment blood collection, and some 25 had tumor TCR-seq. About nine tenths of the roughly 29 patients were identified as males with urothelial cancer of bladder origin, and a prior smoking history was reported by 18 of 29 patients. Nine patients reached durable clinical benefit, while 15 to 20 patients did not. Blood samples were analyzed 3 weeks after the start of treatment (second dose) and 6 weeks after the start of treatment. Durable clinical benefit meant progression-free survival longer than 6 months, and TCR features were also tested against progression-free and overall survival.

Each PCR received spiked-in synthetic TCR analog templates so that absolute template abundance could be estimated from read counts. The immunoSEQ assay was used to amplify TCRbeta CDR3 regions from genomic DNA with bias-controlled V and J gene primers. Rearranged TCRbeta segments were sequenced at approximately 20X coverage. For the original study's pipeline: Clustering was used to correct sequencing errors, and CDR3s were annotated against IMGT to assign V, D and J genes. Out-of-frame and stop-codon sequences were excluded, and only productive TCRbeta rearrangements were used in downstream analyses. Clonality was computed as one minus Shannon entropy normalized by the log of the number of unique productive sequences. Fisher's exact test with Benjamini-Hochberg correction, at a threshold of adjusted p below 0.01, was used to find clones that differed between time points or between blood and tumor. TCRdb limited this immuneACCESS table to in-frame rearrangements with V and J called. A share of clones is missing; checked studies link under half to unresolved V genes, and the rest is unexplained. V and J calls and clone size are copied from that table; D and trimming were computed from the DNA. Here the sample has about 86,000 clones; about 84% occur a single time. The top ten clones comprise approximately 14% of the sample.

General study outcomes and caveats: Improved progression-free and overall survival was associated with having pretreatment peripheral blood TCR clonality below the median. Patients with durable benefit showed greater expansion of tumor-associated TCR clones in peripheral blood 3 weeks after starting treatment (n ≈ 21, p = 0.022). Because of the small sample size (n ≈ 29) and the many exploratory analyses performed, the results are intended to be regarded as hypothesis-generating.

Worth noting for this clone: Its specific antigen is unknown. No much larger clonotype is one base removed from it; base qualities were not supplied.

The germline V gene yields MNHNS for CDR1 and SASEGT for CDR2. Unmatched junction bases come to 4, with V trimmed by 4 bases and J by 4 bases. From the cysteine up to the phenylalanine, the CDR3 has a length of 14 residues. Only the CDR3 part of the read is kept: 42 bases, read in frame from the first base. The sample's time point label, in plain terms: pretreatment peripheral blood. A cohort of 25 to 30 patients with locally advanced or metastatic urothelial carcinoma, treated at Memorial Sloan Kettering on a trial protocol, was included. Peripheral blood mononuclear cells were collected pretreatment and during treatment, with between 1 and 8 total time points per patient. The Qiagen DNeasy Blood extraction kit was used to purify genomic DNA from total PBMCs and tumor samples. PBMCs were collected pretreatment and during treatment, and were isolated and stored as previously described.

Sequencing was performed on PBMCs, taken around atezolizumab (anti-PD-L1) treatment. The source is a man aged 60 to 69 with urothelial cancer. In this chain, TRBV6-1 is recombined with TRBJ1-1; 9 middle bases align to TRBD1. The CDR3 protein: CASSVGQGFTEAFF. The sequenced DNA: TGTGCCAGCAGTGTCGGACAGGGGTTCACTGAAGCTTTCTTT.